This T cell receptor beta chain was sequenced in a study of read filtering for tumor transcriptome and immune sequencing. Molecular barcoded adaptors covering alpha/delta and beta/gamma chains were used on roughly 370 ng RNA. TCRdb recomputed calls from the reads with MiXCR, one row per CDR3 protein. The data show 35,000 to 40,000 distinct CDR3 sequences, around 15% seen once. V was trimmed by 8 bases and J by 5 bases, leaving 15 bases between them. CDR3 length equals 13 residues. Germline V gives CDR1 MNHNY, CDR2 SVGAGI (reference sequence). This clonotype occurred many times. The J gene is TRBJ1-2, the V gene TRBV6-6; possibly TRBD1 for D (5 bases). The source is a donor aged 40 or over with multiple myeloma. The source material was a population of CD138-negative cells sorted from bone marrow. Written as DNA, the CDR3 is TGTGCCAGCGTTACAGGTTTTTCGTATGGCTACACCTTC. This codes for CASVTGFSYGYTF.